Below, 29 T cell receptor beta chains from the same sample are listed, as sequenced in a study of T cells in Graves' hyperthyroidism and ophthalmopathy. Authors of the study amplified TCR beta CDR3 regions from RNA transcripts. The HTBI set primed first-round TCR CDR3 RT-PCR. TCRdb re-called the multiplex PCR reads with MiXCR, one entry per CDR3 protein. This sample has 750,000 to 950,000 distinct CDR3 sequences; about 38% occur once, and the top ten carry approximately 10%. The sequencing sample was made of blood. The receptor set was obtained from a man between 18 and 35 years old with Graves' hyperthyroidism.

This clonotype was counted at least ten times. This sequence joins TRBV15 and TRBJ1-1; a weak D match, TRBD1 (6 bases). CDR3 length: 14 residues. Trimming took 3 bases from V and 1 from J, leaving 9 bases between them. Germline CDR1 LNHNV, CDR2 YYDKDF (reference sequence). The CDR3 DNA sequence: TGTGCCACCAGCAGGGGGACACCGAACACTGAAGCTTTCTTT. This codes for CATSRGTPNTEAFF.

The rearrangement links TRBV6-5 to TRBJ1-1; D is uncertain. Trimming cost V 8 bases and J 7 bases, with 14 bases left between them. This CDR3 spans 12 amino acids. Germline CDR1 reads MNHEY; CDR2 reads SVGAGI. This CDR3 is CASLHPSGEAFF. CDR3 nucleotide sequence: TGTGCCAGCCTACATCCCTCGGGTGAAGCTTTCTTT.

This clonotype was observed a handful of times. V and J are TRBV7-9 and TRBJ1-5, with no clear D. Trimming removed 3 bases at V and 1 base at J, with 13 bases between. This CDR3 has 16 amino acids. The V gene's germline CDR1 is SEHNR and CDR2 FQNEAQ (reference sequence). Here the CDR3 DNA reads TGTGCCAGCAGCTTGGAGGCAGGCACAAGCAATCAGCCCCAGCATTTT. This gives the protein CASSLEAGTSNQPQHF.

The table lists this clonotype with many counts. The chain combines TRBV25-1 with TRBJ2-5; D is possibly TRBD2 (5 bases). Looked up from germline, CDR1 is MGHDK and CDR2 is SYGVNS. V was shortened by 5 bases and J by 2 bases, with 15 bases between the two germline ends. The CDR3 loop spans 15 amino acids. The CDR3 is CASSKWAGLQETQYF. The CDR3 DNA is TGTGCCAGCAGTAAGTGGGCGGGCTTACAAGAGACCCAGTACTTC.

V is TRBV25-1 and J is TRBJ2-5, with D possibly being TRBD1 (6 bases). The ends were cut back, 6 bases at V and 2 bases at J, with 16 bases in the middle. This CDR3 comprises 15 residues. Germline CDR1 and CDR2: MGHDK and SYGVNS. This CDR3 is CASSGRSRGQETQYF. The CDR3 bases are TGTGCCAGCAGCGGAAGGTCCAGGGGACAAGAGACCCAGTACTTC.

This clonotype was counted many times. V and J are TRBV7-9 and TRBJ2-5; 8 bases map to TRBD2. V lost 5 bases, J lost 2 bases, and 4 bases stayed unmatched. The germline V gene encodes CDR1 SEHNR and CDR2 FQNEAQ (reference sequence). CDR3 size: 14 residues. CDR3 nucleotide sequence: TGTGCCAGCAGCCCAGGGACTAGTCAAGAGACCCAGTACTTC. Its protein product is CASSPGTSQETQYF.

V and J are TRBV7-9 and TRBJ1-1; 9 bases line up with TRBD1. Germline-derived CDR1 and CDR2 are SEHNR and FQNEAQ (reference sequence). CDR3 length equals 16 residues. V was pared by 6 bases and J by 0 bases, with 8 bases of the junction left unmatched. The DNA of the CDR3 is TGTGCCAGCAGGGCAAGTTGGGACAGGGTGAACACTGAAGCTTTCTTT. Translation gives CASRASWDRVNTEAFF.

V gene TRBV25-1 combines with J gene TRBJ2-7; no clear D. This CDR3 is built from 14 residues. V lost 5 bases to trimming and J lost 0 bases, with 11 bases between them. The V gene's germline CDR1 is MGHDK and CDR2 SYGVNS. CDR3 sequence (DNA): TGTGCCAGCAGTACCCCGACGGACTCCTACGAGCAGTACTTC. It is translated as CASSTPTDSYEQYF.

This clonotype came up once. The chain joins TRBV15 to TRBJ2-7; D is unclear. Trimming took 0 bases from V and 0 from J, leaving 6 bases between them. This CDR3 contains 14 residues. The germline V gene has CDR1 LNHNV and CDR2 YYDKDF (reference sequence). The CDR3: CATSRDRYSYEQYF. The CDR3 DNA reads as TGTGCCACCAGCAGAGACAGGTACTCCTACGAGCAGTACTTC.

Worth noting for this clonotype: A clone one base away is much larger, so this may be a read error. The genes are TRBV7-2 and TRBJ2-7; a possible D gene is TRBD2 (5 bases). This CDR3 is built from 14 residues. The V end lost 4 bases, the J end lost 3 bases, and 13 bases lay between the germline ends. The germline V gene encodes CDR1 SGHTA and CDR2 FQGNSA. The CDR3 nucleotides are TGTGCCAGCAGCTCAGCGGCTATTTACTACGAGCAGTACTTC. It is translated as CASSSAAIYYEQYF.

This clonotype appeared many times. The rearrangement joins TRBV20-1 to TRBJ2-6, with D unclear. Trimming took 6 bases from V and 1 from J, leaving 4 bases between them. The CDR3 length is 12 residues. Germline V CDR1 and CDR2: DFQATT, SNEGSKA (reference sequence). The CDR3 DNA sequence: TGCAGTGCCCTGTCTGGGGCCAACGTCCTGACTTTC. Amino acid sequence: CSALSGANVLTF.

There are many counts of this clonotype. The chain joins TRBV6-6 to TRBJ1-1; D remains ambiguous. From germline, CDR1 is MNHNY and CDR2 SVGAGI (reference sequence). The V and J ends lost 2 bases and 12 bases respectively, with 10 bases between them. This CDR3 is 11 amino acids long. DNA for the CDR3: TGTGCCAGCAGTTACGGGAGAAAGACTTTCTTT. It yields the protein CASSYGRKTFF.

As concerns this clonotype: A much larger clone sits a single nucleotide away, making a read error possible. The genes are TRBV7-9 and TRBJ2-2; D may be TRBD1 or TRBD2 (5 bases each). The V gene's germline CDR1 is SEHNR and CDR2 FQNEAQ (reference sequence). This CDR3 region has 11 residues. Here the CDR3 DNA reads TGTGCCAGCAGCTTAGAAGGGGAGCTGCTTTTT. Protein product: CASSLEGELLF.

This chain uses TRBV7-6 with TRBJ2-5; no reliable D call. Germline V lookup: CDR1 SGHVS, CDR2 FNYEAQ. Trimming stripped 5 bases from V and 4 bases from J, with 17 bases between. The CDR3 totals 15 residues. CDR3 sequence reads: CASSPLAEAPETQYF. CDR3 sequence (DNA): TGTGCCAGCAGCCCGCTGGCAGAGGCGCCAGAGACCCAGTACTTC. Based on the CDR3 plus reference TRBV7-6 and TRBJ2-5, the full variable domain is GAGVSQSPRYKVTKRGQDVALRCDPISGHVSLYWYRQALGQGPEFLTYFNYEAQQDKSGLPNDRFSAERPEGSISTLTIQRTEQRDSAMYRCASSPLAEAPETQYFGPGTRLLVL.

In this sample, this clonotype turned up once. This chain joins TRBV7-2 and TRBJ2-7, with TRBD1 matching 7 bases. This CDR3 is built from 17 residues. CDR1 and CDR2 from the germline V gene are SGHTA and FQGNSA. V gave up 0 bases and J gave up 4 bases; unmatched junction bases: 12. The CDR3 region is CASSLAGQADGTYEQYF. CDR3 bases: TGTGCCAGCAGCTTAGCCGGACAGGCAGACGGAACATACGAGCAGTACTTC.

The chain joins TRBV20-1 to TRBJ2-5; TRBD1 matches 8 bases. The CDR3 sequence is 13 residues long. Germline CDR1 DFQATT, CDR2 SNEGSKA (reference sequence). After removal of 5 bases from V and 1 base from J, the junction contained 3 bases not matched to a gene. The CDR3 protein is CSAPGQVQETQYF. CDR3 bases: TGCAGTGCTCCGGGACAGGTCCAAGAGACCCAGTACTTC.

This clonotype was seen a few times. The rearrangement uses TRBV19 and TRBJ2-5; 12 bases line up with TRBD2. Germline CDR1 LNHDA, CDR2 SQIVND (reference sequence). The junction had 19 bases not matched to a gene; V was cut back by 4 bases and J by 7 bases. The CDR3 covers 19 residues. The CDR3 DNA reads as TGTGCCAGTAGTACCCACCTTGATGGGACTAGCGGGCCCCCCGGGACCCAGTACTTC. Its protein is CASSTHLDGTSGPPGTQYF.

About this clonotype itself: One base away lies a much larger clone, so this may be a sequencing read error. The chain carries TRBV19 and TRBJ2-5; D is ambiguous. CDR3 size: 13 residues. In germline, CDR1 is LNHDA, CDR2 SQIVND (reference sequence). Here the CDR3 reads CASSDGGEETQNF. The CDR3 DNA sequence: TGTGCCAGTAGTGACGGCGGAGAAGAGACCCAGAACTTC.

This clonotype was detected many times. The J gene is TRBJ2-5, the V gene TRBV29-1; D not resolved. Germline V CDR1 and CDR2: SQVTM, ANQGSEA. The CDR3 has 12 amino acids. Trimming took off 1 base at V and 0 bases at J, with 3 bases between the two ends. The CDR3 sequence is CSVEGDQETQYF. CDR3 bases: TGCAGCGTTGAAGGCGACCAAGAGACCCAGTACTTC.

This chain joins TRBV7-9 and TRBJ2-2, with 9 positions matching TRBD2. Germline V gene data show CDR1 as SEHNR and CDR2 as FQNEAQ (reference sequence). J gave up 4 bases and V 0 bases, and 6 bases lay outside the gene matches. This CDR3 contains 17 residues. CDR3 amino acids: CASSLARGGRGTGELFF. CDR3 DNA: TGTGCCAGCAGCTTAGCGCGAGGCGGGAGGGGCACCGGGGAGCTGTTTTTT.

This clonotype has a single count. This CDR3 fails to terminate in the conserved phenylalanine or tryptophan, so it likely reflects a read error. The CDR3 DNA reads TGTGCCAGCAGTTTTAGGCAGAACACTGAAGCTTTCCTT. Translating gives CASSFRQNTEAFL. V usage is TRBV12-3 or TRBV12-4 and J usage is TRBJ1-1; D remains unclear. The CDR3 totals 13 residues. V was trimmed by 3 bases and J by 1 base, leaving 6 bases between them.

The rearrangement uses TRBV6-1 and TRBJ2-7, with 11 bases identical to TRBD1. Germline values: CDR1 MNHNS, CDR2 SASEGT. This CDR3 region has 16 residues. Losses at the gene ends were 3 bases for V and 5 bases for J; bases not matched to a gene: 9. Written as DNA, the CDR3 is TGTGCCAGCAGTGACGCCCCCGGGACAGGGGGTGACGAGCAGTACTTC. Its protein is CASSDAPGTGGDEQYF.

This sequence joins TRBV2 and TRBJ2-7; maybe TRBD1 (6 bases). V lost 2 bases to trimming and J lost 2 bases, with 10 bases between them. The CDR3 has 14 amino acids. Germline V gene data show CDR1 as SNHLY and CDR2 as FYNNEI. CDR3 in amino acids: CASSEWGPTYEQYF. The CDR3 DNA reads TGTGCCAGCAGTGAATGGGGGCCTACCTACGAGCAGTACTTC. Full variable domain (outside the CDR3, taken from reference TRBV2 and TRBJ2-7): EPEVTQTPSHQVTQMGQEVILRCVPISNHLYFYWYRQILGQKVEFLVSFYNNEISEKSEIFDDQFSVERPDGSNFTLKIRSTKLEDSAMYFCASSEWGPTYEQYFGPGTRLTVT.

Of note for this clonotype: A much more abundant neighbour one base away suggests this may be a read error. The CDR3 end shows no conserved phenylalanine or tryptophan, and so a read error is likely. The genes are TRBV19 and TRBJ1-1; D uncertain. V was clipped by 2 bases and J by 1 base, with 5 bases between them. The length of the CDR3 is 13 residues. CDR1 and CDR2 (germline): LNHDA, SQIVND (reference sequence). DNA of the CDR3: TGTGCCAGTAGTATACTCCAGAACACTGAAGCTTTCCTT. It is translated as CASSILQNTEAFL.

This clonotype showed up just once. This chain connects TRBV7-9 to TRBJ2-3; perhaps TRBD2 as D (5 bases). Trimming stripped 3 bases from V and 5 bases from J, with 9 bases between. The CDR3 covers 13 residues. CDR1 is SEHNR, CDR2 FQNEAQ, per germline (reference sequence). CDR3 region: CASSLAGEDTQYF. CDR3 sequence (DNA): TGTGCCAGCAGCTTGGCCGGGGAAGATACGCAGTATTTT.

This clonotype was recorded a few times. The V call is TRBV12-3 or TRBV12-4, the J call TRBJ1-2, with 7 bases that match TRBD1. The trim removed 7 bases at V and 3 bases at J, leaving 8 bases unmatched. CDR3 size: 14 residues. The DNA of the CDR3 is TGTGCCAGCACCAGGGGGGGGGCCTACTATGGCTACACCTTC. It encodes CASTRGGAYYGYTF.

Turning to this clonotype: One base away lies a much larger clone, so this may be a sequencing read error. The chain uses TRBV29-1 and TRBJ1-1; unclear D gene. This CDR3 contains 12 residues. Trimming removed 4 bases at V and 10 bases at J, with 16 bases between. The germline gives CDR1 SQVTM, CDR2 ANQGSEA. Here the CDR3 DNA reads TGCAGCGTTGGAGACGAACTCTTCCGAGCTTTCTTT. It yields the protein CSVGDELFRAFF.

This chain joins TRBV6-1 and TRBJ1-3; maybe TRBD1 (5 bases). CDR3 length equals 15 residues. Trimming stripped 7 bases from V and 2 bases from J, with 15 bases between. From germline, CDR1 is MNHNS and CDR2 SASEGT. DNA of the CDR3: TGTGCCAGCACTCTGACAGTGAGCCCTGGAAACACCATATATTTT. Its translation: CASTLTVSPGNTIYF.

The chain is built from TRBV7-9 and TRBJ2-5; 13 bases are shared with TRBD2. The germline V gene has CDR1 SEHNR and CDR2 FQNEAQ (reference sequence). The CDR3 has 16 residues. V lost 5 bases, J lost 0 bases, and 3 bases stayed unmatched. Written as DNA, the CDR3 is TGTGCCAGCAGCAAGGGACTAGCGGGGAACCAAGAGACCCAGTACTTC. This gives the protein CASSKGLAGNQETQYF.